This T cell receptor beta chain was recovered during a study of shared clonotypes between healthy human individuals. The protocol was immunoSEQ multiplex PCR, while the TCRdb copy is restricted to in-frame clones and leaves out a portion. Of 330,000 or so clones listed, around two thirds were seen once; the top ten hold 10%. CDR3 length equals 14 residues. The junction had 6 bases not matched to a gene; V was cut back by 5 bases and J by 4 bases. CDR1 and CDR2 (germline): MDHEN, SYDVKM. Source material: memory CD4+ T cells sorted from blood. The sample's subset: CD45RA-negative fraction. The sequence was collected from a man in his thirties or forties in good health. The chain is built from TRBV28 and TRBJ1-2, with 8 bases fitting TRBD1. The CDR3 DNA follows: TGTGCCAGCAGTCCATCGGACAGGGTCTATGGCTACACCTTC. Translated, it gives CASSPSDRVYGYTF.